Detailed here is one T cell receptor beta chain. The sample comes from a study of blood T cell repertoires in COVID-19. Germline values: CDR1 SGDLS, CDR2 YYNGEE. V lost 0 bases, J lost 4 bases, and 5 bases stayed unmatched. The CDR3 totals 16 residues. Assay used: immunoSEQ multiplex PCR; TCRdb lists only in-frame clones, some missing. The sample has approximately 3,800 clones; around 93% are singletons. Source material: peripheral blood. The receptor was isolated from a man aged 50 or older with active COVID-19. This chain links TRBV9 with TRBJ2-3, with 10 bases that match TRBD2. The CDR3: CASSVATSGTSDTQYF. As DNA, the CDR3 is TGTGCCAGCAGCGTAGCTACTAGCGGGACATCAGATACGCAGTATTTT.